This passage covers 30 T cell receptor beta chains from one sample sequenced in a study of OX40 agonist ivuxolimab in advanced cancers. The library was made by the immunoSEQ multiplex PCR assay. As stored in TCRdb, this immuneACCESS dataset retains in-frame rearrangements with V and J assigned. A fraction of the clones does not appear; measured against another copy, unresolved V genes explain less than half of the discrepancy, and the remainder lacks a known reason. The sample table contains approximately 46,000 clones; only one count was recorded for approximately 80% of them. The biggest ten clones account for roughly 3.9% of the sample. The sample in question was CD4+ or CD8+ T cells sorted from blood, obtained in a trial of the OX40 agonist ivuxolimab. The receptors stem from an adult with an advanced solid tumor such as melanoma, head and neck, liver or kidney cancer.

V is TRBV6-5 and J is TRBJ1-2, with 7 bases lining up with TRBD1. In germline, CDR1 is MNHEY, CDR2 SVGAGI. J gave up 5 bases and V 5 bases, and 8 bases lay outside the gene matches. The CDR3 covers 14 residues. CDR3 sequence (DNA): TGTGCCAGCAGTCTACAGACAGGGATGTATGGCTACACCTTC. The encoded protein is CASSLQTGMYGYTF.

This clone occurred a few times. V is TRBV6-5 and J is TRBJ2-1; D is unclear. The V gene's germline CDR1 is MNHEY and CDR2 SVGAGI. Trimming took off 2 bases at V and 0 bases at J, with 11 bases between the two ends. The CDR3 has 16 amino acids. CDR3 sequence: CASSYRRPSSYNEQFF. Here the CDR3 DNA reads TGTGCCAGCAGTTACAGGCGGCCAAGCTCCTACAATGAGCAGTTCTTC.

The chain couples TRBV7-2 to TRBJ2-5; maybe TRBD2 (6 bases). Per the germline V gene, CDR1 is SGHTA and CDR2 is FQGNSA. V lost 6 bases and J 1 base, leaving 15 bases between the germline ends. The CDR3 totals 15 residues. Here the CDR3 reads CASRLTSLSQETQYF. CDR3 sequence (DNA): TGTGCCAGCAGGTTGACTAGTCTAAGCCAAGAGACCCAGTACTTC.

The chain couples TRBV6-5 to TRBJ1-4; 7 bases align to TRBD1. CDR3 length: 13 amino acids. Germline V gives CDR1 MNHEY, CDR2 SVGAGI. Losses at the gene ends were 5 bases for V and 10 bases for J; bases not matched to a gene: 7. CDR3 coding DNA: TGTGCCAGCAGTATAACAGGGGTCGGAAAACTGTTTTTT. Protein sequence: CASSITGVGKLFF.

The genes are TRBV15 and TRBJ2-3; the D is unclear. V was pared by 2 bases and J by 2 bases, with 11 bases between. Germline V lookup: CDR1 LNHNV, CDR2 YYDKDF (reference sequence). This CDR3 has 15 residues. The CDR3 protein is CATSRSLINTDTQYF. CDR3 DNA sequence: TGTGCCACCAGCAGATCCTTAATTAACACAGATACGCAGTATTTT.

J is TRBJ1-2 and V is TRBV28; 7 nucleotides align to TRBD1. Per the germline V gene, CDR1 is MDHEN and CDR2 is SYDVKM. V shed 7 bases, J shed 5 bases, and the junction held 10 bases outside the gene matches. The CDR3 totals 14 residues. The CDR3 DNA reads TGTGCCAGCAAATGGACGGGACAGATTTATGGCTACACCTTC. Its protein product is CASKWTGQIYGYTF.

This clone was seen many times. CDR3: CASSLAGQGDSKNIQYF. The CDR3 DNA reads TGTGCCAGCAGCTTAGCTGGACAGGGAGATTCCAAAAACATTCAGTACTTC. The chain joins TRBV7-9 to TRBJ2-4; TRBD1 agrees at 8 bases. Germline V gene data show CDR1 as SEHNR and CDR2 as FQNEAQ (reference sequence). The length of the CDR3 is 17 residues. The junction had 6 bases not matched to a gene; V was cut back by 0 bases and J by 2 bases.

This chain links TRBV18 with TRBJ1-2; possibly TRBD1 for D (5 bases). Trimming removed 6 bases from V and 0 bases from J, with 17 bases in between. The CDR3 runs 16 residues. CDR1 is KGHSH, CDR2 LQKENI, per germline. This CDR3 is CASSLTTDPTNYGYTF. The DNA for the CDR3 is TGTGCCAGCTCCCTAACGACAGACCCTACTAACTATGGCTACACCTTC.

The chain employs TRBV19 and TRBJ2-3; no firm D call. V dropped 6 bases and J dropped 0 bases, with 7 bases sitting between them. The CDR3 covers 13 residues. Germline CDR1 LNHDA, CDR2 SQIVND (reference sequence). CDR3: CASRASSTDTQYF. The CDR3, as DNA: TGTGCCAGTAGGGCCAGTAGCACAGATACGCAGTATTTT.

This clone was observed a few times. The chain carries TRBV27 and TRBJ1-2; TRBD1 matches at 11 bases. CDR1 is MNHEY, CDR2 SMNVEV, per germline (reference sequence). Losses at the gene ends were 6 bases for V and 4 bases for J; bases not matched to a gene: 10. The CDR3 is made up of 16 amino acids. CDR3 amino acids: CASSRTGQGAFYGYTF. The CDR3 coding sequence is TGTGCCAGCAGCAGAACAGGACAGGGGGCTTTCTATGGCTACACCTTC.

J is TRBJ1-5 and V is TRBV5-8; D perhaps matches TRBD1 (6 bases). The CDR3 loop spans 14 amino acids. The V end was cut by 1 base, the J end by 2 bases, with 7 bases between. The germline gives CDR1 SGHTS, CDR2 YDEGEE. Here the CDR3 reads CASSLQGRNQPQHF. The CDR3 DNA reads TGTGCCAGCAGCTTGCAGGGGCGCAATCAGCCCCAGCATTTT.

CDR3 sequence: CASSRQGARTEAFF. For the CDR3, the DNA is TGTGCCAGCAGTCGACAGGGGGCTAGGACTGAAGCTTTCTTT. The V call is TRBV27, the J call TRBJ1-1; 10 nucleotides align to TRBD1. CDR1 is MNHEY, CDR2 SMNVEV, per germline (reference sequence). Germline trimming cut 5 bases from V and 5 bases from J; bases unmatched to any gene: 5. The CDR3 is 14 residues long.

The V call is TRBV6-1, the J call TRBJ1-3; D unclear. V was trimmed by 5 bases and J by 4 bases, leaving 12 bases between them. The CDR3 sequence is 14 residues long. CDR1 and CDR2 (germline): MNHNS, SASEGT. CDR3 sequence (DNA): TGTGCCAGCAGTCAGATTACCATCGGAAACACCATATATTTT. Its translation is CASSQITIGNTIYF.

By sample fraction, this clone is medium-sized (0.01 to 0.1%). The gene calls are TRBV2 and TRBJ2-5; D ambiguous. The CDR3 is 12 residues long. V lost 1 base and J lost 3, with 3 bases in between. Germline CDR1 is SNHLY and CDR2 is FYNNEI. In nucleotides, the CDR3 is TGTGCCAGCAGTGAAGTAGAAGAGACCCAGTACTTC. It translates to CASSEVEETQYF.

This rearrangement joins TRBV7-2 to TRBJ2-2; 14 bases line up with TRBD2. Germline-derived CDR1 and CDR2 are SGHTA and FQGNSA. This CDR3 region has 15 residues. J was trimmed by 6 bases and V by 7 bases; bases with no gene match: 4. This CDR3 is CASTLTSGGAGELFF. In DNA, the CDR3 is TGTGCCAGCACCCTGACTAGCGGGGGGGCCGGGGAGCTGTTTTTT. The complete variable domain, with remaining parts taken from reference TRBV7-2 and TRBJ2-2, reads GAGVSQSPSNKVTEKGKDVELRCDPISGHTALYWYRQSLGQGLEFLIYFQGNSAPDKSGLPSDRFSAERTGGSVSTLTIQRTQQEDSAVYLCASTLTSGGAGELFFGEGSRLTVL.

This clone was seen a few times. This chain uses TRBV6-1 with TRBJ1-6, with no clear D. The germline V gene encodes CDR1 MNHNS and CDR2 SASEGT. V was cut by 2 bases and J by 9 bases, with 8 bases left in between. The CDR3 has 13 amino acids. In DNA, the CDR3 is TGTGCCAGCAGTGAATTCCGGGTTTCACCCCTCCACTTT. Translation: CASSEFRVSPLHF.

V gene TRBV10-2 combines with J gene TRBJ2-1; possibly TRBD2 for D (6 bases). In germline, CDR1 is WSHSY, CDR2 SAAADI. V gave up 8 bases and J gave up 4 bases, with 9 bases separating them. This CDR3 comprises 12 residues. CDR3 DNA: TGCGCCAGCTGGGACTTATACAATGAGCAGTTCTTC. Residues: CASWDLYNEQFF.

The V call is TRBV27, the J call TRBJ2-7; TRBD1 agrees at 7 bases. The V gene's germline CDR1 is MNHEY and CDR2 SMNVEV (reference sequence). The trim removed 5 bases at V and 2 bases at J, leaving 9 bases unmatched. This CDR3 has 15 amino acids. The CDR3 spells CASSPRQGSPYEQYF. For the CDR3, the DNA is TGTGCCAGCAGTCCGAGACAGGGAAGCCCCTACGAGCAGTACTTC.

Turning to this clone: The germline gene is not matched at one end of the junction; a read error may be the cause. This rearrangement joins TRBV7-8 to TRBJ2-1, with 10 bases aligning to TRBD2. There are 15 residues in the CDR3. The germline gives CDR1 SGHVS, CDR2 FQNEAQ. The chain's CDR3 is CASSLVGSGRARWLF. CDR3 DNA sequence: TGTGCCAGCAGCTTAGTGGGAAGCGGGAGGGCCCGTTGGCTCTTC.

The chain has TRBV29-1 and TRBJ2-3; D perhaps matches TRBD2 (6 bases). With 0 bases removed from V and 6 bases from J, the gap between germline ends came to 13 bases. Looked up from germline, CDR1 is SQVTM and CDR2 is ANQGSEA. The CDR3 sequence is 14 residues long. DNA of the CDR3: TGCAGCGTTGAAGATACCAGACTAGGGGATACGCAGTATTTT. This codes for CSVEDTRLGDTQYF.

V gene TRBV2 combines with J gene TRBJ2-7; D remains unclear. Trimming removed 4 bases at V and 0 bases at J, with 7 bases between. The germline CDR1 and CDR2 sequences are SNHLY and FYNNEI. This CDR3 has 13 amino acids. The CDR3 region is CASSAGLSYEQYF. Written as DNA, the CDR3 is TGTGCCAGCAGTGCGGGTCTCTCCTACGAGCAGTACTTC.

A few counts support this clone. This rearrangement joins TRBV7-2 to TRBJ1-1, with 9 positions matching TRBD1. The ends lost 5 bases at V and 5 bases at J; junction bases unmatched: 9. Germline V CDR1 and CDR2: SGHTA, FQGNSA. The CDR3 length is 15 residues. CDR3 sequence: CASSVQQGAGTEAFF. The CDR3 DNA sequence: TGTGCCAGCAGCGTACAACAGGGGGCAGGAACTGAAGCTTTCTTT.

Concerning this clone itself: Different DNA sequences within this sample yield the same CDR3. The rearrangement links TRBV30 to TRBJ1-5; D not resolved. This CDR3 has 13 residues. Germline loops: CDR1 GTSNPN, CDR2 SVGIG (reference sequence). V was cut by 3 bases and J by 1 base, with 7 bases left in between. The CDR3 sequence: CAWSEDSNQPQHF. The DNA of the CDR3 is TGTGCCTGGAGCGAGGACAGCAATCAGCCCCAGCATTTT.

This clone was counted a single time. J is TRBJ2-3 and V is TRBV29-1; 8 nucleotides align to TRBD2. V lost 6 bases, J lost 2 bases, and 10 bases stayed unmatched. This CDR3 is built from 15 residues. From germline, CDR1 is SQVTM and CDR2 ANQGSEA. Here the CDR3 DNA reads TGCAGCGTAACCGGGGTAGCGGGACCCACAGATACGCAGTATTTT. This encodes CSVTGVAGPTDTQYF.

This clone has more than one count but fewer than ten. The rearrangement links TRBV5-1 to TRBJ1-3, with 7 bases identical to TRBD1. V lost 0 bases to trimming and J lost 2 bases; unmatched junction nucleotides: 2. The V gene's germline CDR1 is SGHRS and CDR2 YFSETQ. The CDR3 contains 15 residues. The CDR3 reads CASSLDRGPGNTIYF. The CDR3 nucleotides read TGCGCCAGCAGCTTGGACAGGGGCCCTGGAAACACCATATATTTT.

The chain links TRBV2 to TRBJ1-1, with TRBD1 as a possible D gene (5 bases). Trimming took 7 bases from V and 1 from J, leaving 10 bases between them. CDR3 length: 13 residues. Germline V lookup: CDR1 SNHLY, CDR2 FYNNEI. CDR3 protein: CASNLQGNTEAFF. CDR3 sequence (DNA): TGTGCCAGCAACCTCCAGGGGAACACTGAAGCTTTCTTT.

The V gene is TRBV7-9, the J gene TRBJ2-5, with D hard to call. The CDR3 is 10 residues long. From germline, CDR1 is SEHNR and CDR2 FQNEAQ (reference sequence). Trimming pared 5 bases from V and 2 bases from J, leaving 0 bases between. The CDR3 region has the DNA TGTGCCAGCAGCCAAGAGACCCAGTACTTC. Translating gives CASSQETQYF. Using reference TRBV7-9 and TRBJ2-5 for the parts outside the CDR3, the full variable domain is DTGVSQNPRHKITKRGQNVTFRCDPISEHNRLYWYRQTLGQGPEFLTYFQNEAQLEKSRLLSDRFSAERPKGSFSTLEIQRTEQGDSAMYLCASSQETQYFGPGTRLLVL.

This chain connects TRBV9 to TRBJ2-5; 7 nucleotides match TRBD1. Germline values: CDR1 SGDLS, CDR2 YYNGEE. The CDR3 length is 16 residues. After removal of 0 bases from V and 5 bases from J, the junction contained 10 bases not matched to a gene. CDR3 loop: CASSVAGGRGLETQYF. CDR3 sequence (DNA): TGTGCCAGCAGCGTAGCGGGCGGCAGGGGGTTGGAGACCCAGTACTTC.

The chain links TRBV5-1 to TRBJ2-7; either TRBD1 or TRBD2 may fit D (5 bases each). The CDR3 runs to 15 residues. V was cut by 0 bases and J by 5 bases, with 15 bases left in between. Per germline, CDR1 SGHRS and CDR2 YFSETQ. The CDR3 DNA reads as TGCGCCAGCAGCTTGGGCCGGGGACCGTCCCACGAGCAGTACTTC. Protein sequence: CASSLGRGPSHEQYF.

V gene TRBV10-2 combines with J gene TRBJ1-5, with D unresolved. Trimming stripped 6 bases from V and 5 bases from J, with 11 bases between. CDR1 WSHSY and CDR2 SAAADI come from the germline V gene. This CDR3 is built from 13 residues. The CDR3 region is CASSGDTDQPQHF. The CDR3 region has the DNA TGCGCCAGCAGCGGGGATACAGATCAGCCCCAGCATTTT.